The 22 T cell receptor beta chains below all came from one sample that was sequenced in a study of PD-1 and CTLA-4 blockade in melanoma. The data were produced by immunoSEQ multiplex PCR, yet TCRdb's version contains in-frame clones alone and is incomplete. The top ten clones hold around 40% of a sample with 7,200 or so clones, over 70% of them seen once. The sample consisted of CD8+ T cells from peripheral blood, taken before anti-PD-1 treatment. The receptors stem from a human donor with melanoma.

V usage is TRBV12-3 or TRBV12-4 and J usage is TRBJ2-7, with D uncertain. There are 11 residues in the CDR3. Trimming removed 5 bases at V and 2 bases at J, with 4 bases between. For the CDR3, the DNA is TGTGCCAGCAGTGATGCCTACGAGCAGTACTTC. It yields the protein CASSDAYEQYF.

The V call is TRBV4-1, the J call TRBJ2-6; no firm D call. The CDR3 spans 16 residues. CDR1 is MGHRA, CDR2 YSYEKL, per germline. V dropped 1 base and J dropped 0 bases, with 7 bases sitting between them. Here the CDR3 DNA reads TGCGCCAGCAGCCAAGGACTGTACTCTGGGGCCAACGTCCTGACTTTC. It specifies CASSQGLYSGANVLTF.

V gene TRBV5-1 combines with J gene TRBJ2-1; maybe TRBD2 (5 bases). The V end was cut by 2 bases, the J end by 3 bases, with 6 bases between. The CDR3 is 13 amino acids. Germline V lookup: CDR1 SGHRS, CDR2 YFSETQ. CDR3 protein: CASSLDYYNEQFF. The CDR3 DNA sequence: TGCGCCAGCAGCTTAGACTACTACAATGAGCAGTTCTTC.

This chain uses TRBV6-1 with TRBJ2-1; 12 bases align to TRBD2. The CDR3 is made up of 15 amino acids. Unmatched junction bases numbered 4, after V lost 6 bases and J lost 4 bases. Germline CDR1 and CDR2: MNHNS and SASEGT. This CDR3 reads CASSTLAGGYNEQFF. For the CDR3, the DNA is TGTGCCAGCAGCACACTAGCGGGGGGATACAATGAGCAGTTCTTC.

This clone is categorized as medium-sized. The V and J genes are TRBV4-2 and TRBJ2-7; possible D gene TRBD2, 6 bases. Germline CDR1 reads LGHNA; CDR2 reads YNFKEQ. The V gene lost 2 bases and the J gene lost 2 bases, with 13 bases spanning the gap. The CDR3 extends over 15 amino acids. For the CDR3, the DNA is TGTGCCAGCAGCCAATCGCCCCCGGGGGCCTACGAGCAGTACTTC. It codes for CASSQSPPGAYEQYF.

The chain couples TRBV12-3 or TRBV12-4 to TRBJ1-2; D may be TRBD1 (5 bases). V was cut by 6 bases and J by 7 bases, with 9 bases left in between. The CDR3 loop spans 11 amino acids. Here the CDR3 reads CASSPGTGYTF. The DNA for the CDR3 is TGTGCCAGCAGCCCCGGGACTGGCTACACCTTC.

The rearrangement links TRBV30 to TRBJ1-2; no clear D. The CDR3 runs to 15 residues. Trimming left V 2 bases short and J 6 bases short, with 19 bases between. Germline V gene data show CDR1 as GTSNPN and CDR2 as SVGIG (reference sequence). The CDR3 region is CAWSPGTVRDDGYTF. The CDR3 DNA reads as TGTGCCTGGAGTCCCGGAACCGTGCGAGATGATGGCTACACCTTC.

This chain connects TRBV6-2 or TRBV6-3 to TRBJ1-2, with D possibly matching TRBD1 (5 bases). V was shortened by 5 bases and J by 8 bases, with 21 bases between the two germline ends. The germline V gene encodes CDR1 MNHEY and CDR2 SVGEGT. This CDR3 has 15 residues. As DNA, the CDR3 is TGTGCCAGCAGTCTAAGCGATGGGGGGATAGAGGGCTACACCTTC. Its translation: CASSLSDGGIEGYTF.

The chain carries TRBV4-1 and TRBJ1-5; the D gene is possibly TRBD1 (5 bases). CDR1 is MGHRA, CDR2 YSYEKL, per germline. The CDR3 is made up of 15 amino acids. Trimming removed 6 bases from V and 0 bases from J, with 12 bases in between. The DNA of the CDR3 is TGCGCCAGCAGTGGGGCCGCATATAGCAATCAGCCCCAGCATTTT. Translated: CASSGAAYSNQPQHF.

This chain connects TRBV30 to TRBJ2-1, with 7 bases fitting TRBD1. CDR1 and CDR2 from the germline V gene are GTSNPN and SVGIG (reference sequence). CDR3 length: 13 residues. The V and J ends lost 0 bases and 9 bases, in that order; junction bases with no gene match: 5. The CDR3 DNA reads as TGTGCCTGGAGTGTAGAGACAGGGAGTGAGCAGTTCTTC. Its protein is CAWSVETGSEQFF.

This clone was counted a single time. CDR3 in DNA: TGTGCCAGCAGCTTGGACAGGGGGCCCACTGAAGCTTTCTTT. It specifies CASSLDRGPTEAFF. This chain uses TRBV5-4 with TRBJ1-1, with 9 bases matching TRBD1. Looked up from germline, CDR1 is SGHNT and CDR2 is YYREEE (reference sequence). The CDR3 has 14 amino acids. The V gene end was trimmed by 0 bases and the J gene end by 4 bases; junction bases not matched to a gene: 1.

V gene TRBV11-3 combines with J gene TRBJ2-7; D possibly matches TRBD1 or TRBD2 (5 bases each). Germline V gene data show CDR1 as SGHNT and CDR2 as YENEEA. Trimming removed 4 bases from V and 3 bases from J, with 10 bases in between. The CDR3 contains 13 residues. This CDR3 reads CASSWGPSYEQYF. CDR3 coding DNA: TGTGCCAGCAGCTGGGGACCAAGCTACGAGCAGTACTTC.

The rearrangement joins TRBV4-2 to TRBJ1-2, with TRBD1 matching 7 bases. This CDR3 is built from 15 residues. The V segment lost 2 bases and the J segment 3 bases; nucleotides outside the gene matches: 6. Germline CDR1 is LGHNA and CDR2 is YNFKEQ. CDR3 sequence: CASSQQTGQDYGYTF. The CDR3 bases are TGTGCCAGCAGCCAACAGACAGGGCAGGACTATGGCTACACCTTC.

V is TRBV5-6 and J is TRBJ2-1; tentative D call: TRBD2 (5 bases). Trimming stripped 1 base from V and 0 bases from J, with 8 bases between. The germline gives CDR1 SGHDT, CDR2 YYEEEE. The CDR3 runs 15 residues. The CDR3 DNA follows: TGTGCCAGCAGCTTGACGGGAAGCTCCTACAATGAGCAGTTCTTC. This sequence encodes CASSLTGSSYNEQFF. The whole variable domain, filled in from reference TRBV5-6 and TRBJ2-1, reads DAGVTQSPTHLIKTRGQQVTLRCSPKSGHDTVSWYQQALGQGPQFIFQYYEEEERQRGNFPDRFSGHQFPNYSSELNVNALLLGDSALYLCASSLTGSSYNEQFFGPGTRLTVL.

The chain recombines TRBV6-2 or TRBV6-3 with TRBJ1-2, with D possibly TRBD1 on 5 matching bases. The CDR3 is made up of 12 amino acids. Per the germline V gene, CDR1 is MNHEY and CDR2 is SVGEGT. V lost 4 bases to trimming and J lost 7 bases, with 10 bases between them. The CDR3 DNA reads TGTGCCAGCAGTTCGCAGGGTCGTGGCTACACCTTC. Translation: CASSSQGRGYTF.

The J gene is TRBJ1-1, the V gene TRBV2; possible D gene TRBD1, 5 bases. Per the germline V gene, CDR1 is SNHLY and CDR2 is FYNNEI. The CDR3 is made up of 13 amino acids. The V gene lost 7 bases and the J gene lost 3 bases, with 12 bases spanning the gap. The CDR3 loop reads CASIGIGDTEAFF. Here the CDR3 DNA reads TGTGCCAGCATTGGGATAGGGGACACTGAAGCTTTCTTT.

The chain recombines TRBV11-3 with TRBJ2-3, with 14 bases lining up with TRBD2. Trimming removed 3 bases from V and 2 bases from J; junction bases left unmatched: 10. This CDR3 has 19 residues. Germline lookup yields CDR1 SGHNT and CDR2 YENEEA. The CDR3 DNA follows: TGTGCCAGCAGCTTCAATCCGGGACTAGCGGGAGTATTCACAGATACGCAGTATTTT. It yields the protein CASSFNPGLAGVFTDTQYF. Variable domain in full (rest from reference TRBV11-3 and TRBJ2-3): EAGVVQSPRYKIIEKKQPVAFWCNPISGHNTLYWYLQNLGQGPELLIRYENEEAVDDSQLPKDRFSAERLKGVDSTLKIQPAELGDSAVYLCASSFNPGLAGVFTDTQYFGPGTRLTVL.

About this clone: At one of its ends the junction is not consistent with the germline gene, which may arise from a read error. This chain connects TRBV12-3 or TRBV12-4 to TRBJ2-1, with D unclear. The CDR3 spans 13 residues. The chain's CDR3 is CASRLGRYNEQFF. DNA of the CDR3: TGTGCCAGCCGTTTAGGAAGGTACAATGAGCAGTTCTTC.

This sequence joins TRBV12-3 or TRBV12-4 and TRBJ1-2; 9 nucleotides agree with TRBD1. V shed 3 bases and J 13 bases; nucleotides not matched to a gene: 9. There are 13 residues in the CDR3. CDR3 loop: CASSLAGTGFFTF. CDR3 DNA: TGTGCCAGCAGTTTGGCCGGGACAGGGTTCTTCACCTTC.

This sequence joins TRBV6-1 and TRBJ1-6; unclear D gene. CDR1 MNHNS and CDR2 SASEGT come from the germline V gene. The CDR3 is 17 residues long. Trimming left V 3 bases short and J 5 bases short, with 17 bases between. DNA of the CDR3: TGTGCCAGCAGTGACCCGGATGCATTCGGGGATAATTCACCCCTCCACTTT. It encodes CASSDPDAFGDNSPLHF.

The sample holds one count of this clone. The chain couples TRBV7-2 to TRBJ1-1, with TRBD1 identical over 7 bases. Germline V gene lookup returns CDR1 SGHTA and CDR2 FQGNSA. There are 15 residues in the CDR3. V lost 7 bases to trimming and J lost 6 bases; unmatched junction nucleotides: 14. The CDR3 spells CASIPSTGRIPEAFF. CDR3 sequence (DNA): TGTGCCAGCATCCCTTCGACAGGGAGGATCCCTGAAGCTTTCTTT.

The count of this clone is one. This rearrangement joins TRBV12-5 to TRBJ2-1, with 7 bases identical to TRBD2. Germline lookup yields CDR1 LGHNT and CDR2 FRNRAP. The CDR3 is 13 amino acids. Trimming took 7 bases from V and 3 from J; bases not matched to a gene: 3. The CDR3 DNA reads TGTGCTAGTGCCCCGGGGGGCTACAATGAGCAGTTCTTC. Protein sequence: CASAPGGYNEQFF.